These 16 T cell receptor beta chains came from one sample sequenced in a study of human T cells and chemical hapten exposure. Sample time point: pre-sensitization, week 0. Treatment in this sample: therapeutic diphenylcyclopropenone sensitization with weekly scalp DPC. MiXCR, applied by TCRdb to the RACE reads, yields one record per CDR3 protein. This sample carries approximately 400,000 distinct CDR3 sequences, approximately 5% of them seen once, and the ten largest clones take 2.5% to 3%. The starting material was whole blood, obtained in connection with sensitization to the hapten diphenylcyclopropenone (DPC). The source is a woman aged 45 to 65 with alopecia areata. Some clones in this sample may be carry-over from other donors' samples.

This clonotype has at least ten counts. This rearrangement joins TRBV5-1 to TRBJ2-3; either TRBD1 or TRBD2 may supply D (5 bases each). V shed 4 bases and J shed 6 bases, with 9 bases lying between them. The CDR3 extends over 12 amino acids. The V gene's germline CDR1 is SGHRS and CDR2 YFSETQ. CDR3 coding DNA: TGCGCCAGCAGCCGGGACGAGGATACGCAGTATTTT. Protein product: CASSRDEDTQYF. The variable domain in full, with the rest retrieved from reference TRBV5-1 and TRBJ2-3, is KAGVTQTPRYLIKTRGQQVTLSCSPISGHRSVSWYQQTPGQGLQFLFEYFSETQRNKGNFPGRFSGRQFSNSRSEMNVSTLELGDSALYLCASSRDEDTQYFGPGTRLTVL.

This clonotype was counted only a few times. The J gene is TRBJ1-1, the V gene TRBV3-1; D not resolved. The CDR3 has 13 residues. Trimming stripped 3 bases from V and 1 base from J, with 6 bases between. From germline, CDR1 is LGHDT and CDR2 YNNKEL (reference sequence). CDR3 protein: CASSHRWNTEAFF. CDR3 bases: TGTGCCAGCAGCCATAGATGGAACACTGAAGCTTTCTTT. The complete variable domain, with remaining parts taken from reference TRBV3-1 and TRBJ1-1, reads DTAVSQTPKYLVTQMGNDKSIKCEQNLGHDTMYWYKQDSKKFLKIMFSYNNKELIINETVPNRFSPKSPDKAHLNLHINSLELGDSAVYFCASSHRWNTEAFFGQGTRLTVV.

The chain joins TRBV20-1 to TRBJ2-3; possibly TRBD2 for D (5 bases). The CDR3 consists of 13 residues. V shed 6 bases and J shed 1 base, with 11 bases lying between them. In germline, CDR1 is DFQATT, CDR2 SNEGSKA (reference sequence). The CDR3: CSASRGGTDTQYF. CDR3 nucleotide sequence: TGCAGTGCCAGCCGGGGAGGCACAGATACGCAGTATTTT.

This clonotype has ten or more counts. V gene TRBV29-1 combines with J gene TRBJ2-1; possibly TRBD1 for D (6 bases). CDR3 length equals 15 residues. Germline V gene sequence: CDR1 SQVTM, CDR2 ANQGSEA. Trimming took 6 bases from V and 0 from J, leaving 15 bases between them. This CDR3 is CSVEGEPSSYNEQFF. CDR3 sequence (DNA): TGCAGCGTCGAGGGGGAGCCGAGCTCCTACAATGAGCAGTTCTTC.

The rearrangement joins TRBV12-5 to TRBJ2-3; D may be TRBD1 (6 bases). CDR1 is LGHNT, CDR2 FRNRAP, per germline. This CDR3 spans 13 amino acids. Trimming stripped 1 base from V and 4 bases from J, with 6 bases between. The CDR3 sequence: CASGLGGPDTQYF. The CDR3 bases are TGTGCTAGTGGTTTGGGGGGGCCAGATACGCAGTATTTT.

With respect to this clonotype: Since a much larger clone is just one base distant, this may be a read error. The chain couples TRBV14 to TRBJ1-6; D not certain. The CDR3 is 12 residues long. Germline CDR1 and CDR2: SGHDN and FVKESK. CDR3 sequence (DNA): TGTGCCAGCAGCCAAGTCAATTCACCCCTCTACTTT. Protein: CASSQVNSPLYF.

The chain combines TRBV12-3 or TRBV12-4 with TRBJ1-6; 7 nucleotides match TRBD1. The CDR3 is 15 residues long. Trimming cost V 6 bases and J 5 bases; bases outside gene matches: 7. The CDR3 nucleotides are TGTGCCAGCAGCCCAGGGGGACAGCATAATTCACCCCTCCACTTT. This translates into CASSPGGQHNSPLHF.

This clonotype has a handful of counts. This chain uses TRBV6-5 with TRBJ2-5, with D possibly being TRBD1 (6 bases). V was clipped by 5 bases and J by 0 bases, with 13 bases between them. CDR1 MNHEY and CDR2 SVGAGI come from the germline V gene. The CDR3 loop spans 15 amino acids. CDR3 residues: CASSPDSTDQETQYF. The CDR3 nucleotides are TGTGCCAGCAGTCCGGACAGTACGGACCAAGAGACCCAGTACTTC.

V and J are TRBV28 and TRBJ1-1, with D unresolved. Germline V gene lookup returns CDR1 MDHEN and CDR2 SYDVKM. V was clipped by 6 bases and J by 1 base, with 9 bases between them. This CDR3 contains 13 residues. The CDR3 DNA follows: TGTGCCAGCAGCTTCGTCGGGAACACTGAAGCTTTCTTT. Its protein is CASSFVGNTEAFF. Full variable domain (rest looked up from reference TRBV28 and TRBJ1-1): DVKVTQSSRYLVKRTGEKVFLECVQDMDHENMFWYRQDPGLGLRLIYFSYDVKMKEKGDIPEGYSVSREKKERFSLILESASTNQTSMYLCASSFVGNTEAFFGQGTRLTVV.

This clonotype was seen more than once but under ten times. The genes are TRBV29-1 and TRBJ1-3; D ambiguous. The CDR3 has 14 residues. The V end was cut by 7 bases, the J end by 1 base, with 14 bases between. The germline gives CDR1 SQVTM, CDR2 ANQGSEA. Written as DNA, the CDR3 is TGCAGCGCCGTCCCGGGAAGATCTGGAAACACCATATATTTT. Residues: CSAVPGRSGNTIYF. Variable domain in full (rest from reference TRBV29-1 and TRBJ1-3): SAVISQKPSRDICQRGTSLTIQCQVDSQVTMMFWYRQQPGQSLTLIATANQGSEATYESGFVIDKFPISRPNLTFSTLTVSNMSPEDSSIYLCSAVPGRSGNTIYFGEGSWLTVV.

In this sample, this clonotype turned up a few times. V usage is TRBV12-3 or TRBV12-4 and J usage is TRBJ1-5; D gene uncertain. The CDR3 loop spans 13 amino acids. Between the trimmed V and J ends, which lost 7 bases and 2 bases, there was a span of 9 bases. In DNA, the CDR3 is TGTGCCAGCACCGCGAGGGGCAATCAGCCCCAGCATTTT. This codes for CASTARGNQPQHF.

In this sample, this clonotype turned up a few times. This CDR3 is CSVEDSGNEKLFF. For the CDR3, the DNA is TGCAGCGTTGAAGATTCAGGGAATGAAAAACTGTTTTTT. V is TRBV29-1 and J is TRBJ1-4; possibly TRBD1 for D (5 bases). Germline values: CDR1 SQVTM, CDR2 ANQGSEA. V lost 0 bases to trimming and J lost 5 bases, with 7 bases between them. The CDR3 length is 13 residues.

This chain links TRBV7-9 with TRBJ2-7; TRBD1 aligns across 11 bases. The germline CDR1 and CDR2 sequences are SEHNR and FQNEAQ (reference sequence). CDR3 length: 13 residues. The V segment lost 4 bases and the J segment 6 bases; nucleotides outside the gene matches: 2. CDR3 DNA: TGTGCCAGCAGCTCGGACAGGGGGCTCGAGCAGTACTTC. Translation: CASSSDRGLEQYF.

This clonotype was seen more than once but under ten times. The DNA is left out, because the CDR3 cannot be placed on it with certainty; the CDR3 is given as TCRdb lists it. The gene calls are TRBV6-2 or TRBV6-3 and TRBJ1-5; TRBD1, the table's D call, was not compared with the DNA. Per the germline V gene, CDR1 is MNHEY and CDR2 is SVGEGT. The CDR3 has 15 residues if both end residues are counted. CDR3 loop: CASSRAGLLNQPQHF.

This clonotype was recorded many times. CDR3 protein: CASSPGSAGVSETQYF. CDR3 bases: TGTGCCAGCAGCCCGGGGTCAGCGGGGGTCTCAGAGACCCAGTACTTC. The genes are TRBV9 and TRBJ2-5; TRBD2 agrees at 8 bases. This CDR3 has 16 residues. From germline, CDR1 is SGDLS and CDR2 YYNGEE. The junction had 12 bases not matched to a gene; V was cut back by 4 bases and J by 4 bases.

This clonotype was found a few times. The rearrangement uses TRBV29-1 and TRBJ1-5, with D hard to call. Trimming removed 4 bases from V and 6 bases from J, with 13 bases in between. Germline CDR1 is SQVTM and CDR2 is ANQGSEA. CDR3 length: 13 residues. The DNA of the CDR3 is TGCAGCGTTGGAGCCTCGGAGAGTCAGCCCCAGCATTTT. This sequence encodes CSVGASESQPQHF.